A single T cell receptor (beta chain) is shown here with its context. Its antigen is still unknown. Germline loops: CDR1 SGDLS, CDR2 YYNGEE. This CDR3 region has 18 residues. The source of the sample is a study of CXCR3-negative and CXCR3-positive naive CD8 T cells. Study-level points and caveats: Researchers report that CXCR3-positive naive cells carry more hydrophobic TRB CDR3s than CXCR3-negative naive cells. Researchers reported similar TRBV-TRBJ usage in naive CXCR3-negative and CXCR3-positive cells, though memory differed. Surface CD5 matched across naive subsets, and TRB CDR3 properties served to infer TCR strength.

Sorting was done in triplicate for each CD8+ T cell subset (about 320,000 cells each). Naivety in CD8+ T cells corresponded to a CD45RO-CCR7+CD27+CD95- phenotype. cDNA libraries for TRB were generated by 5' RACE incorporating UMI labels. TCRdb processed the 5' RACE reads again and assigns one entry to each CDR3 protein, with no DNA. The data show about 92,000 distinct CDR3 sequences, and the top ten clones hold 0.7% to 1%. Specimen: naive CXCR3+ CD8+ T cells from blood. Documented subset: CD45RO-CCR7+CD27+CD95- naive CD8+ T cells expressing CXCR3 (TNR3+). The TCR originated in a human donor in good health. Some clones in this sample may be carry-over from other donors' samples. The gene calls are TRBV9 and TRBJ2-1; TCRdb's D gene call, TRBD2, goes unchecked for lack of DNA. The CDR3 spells CASSVDGSGHSSYNEQFF.